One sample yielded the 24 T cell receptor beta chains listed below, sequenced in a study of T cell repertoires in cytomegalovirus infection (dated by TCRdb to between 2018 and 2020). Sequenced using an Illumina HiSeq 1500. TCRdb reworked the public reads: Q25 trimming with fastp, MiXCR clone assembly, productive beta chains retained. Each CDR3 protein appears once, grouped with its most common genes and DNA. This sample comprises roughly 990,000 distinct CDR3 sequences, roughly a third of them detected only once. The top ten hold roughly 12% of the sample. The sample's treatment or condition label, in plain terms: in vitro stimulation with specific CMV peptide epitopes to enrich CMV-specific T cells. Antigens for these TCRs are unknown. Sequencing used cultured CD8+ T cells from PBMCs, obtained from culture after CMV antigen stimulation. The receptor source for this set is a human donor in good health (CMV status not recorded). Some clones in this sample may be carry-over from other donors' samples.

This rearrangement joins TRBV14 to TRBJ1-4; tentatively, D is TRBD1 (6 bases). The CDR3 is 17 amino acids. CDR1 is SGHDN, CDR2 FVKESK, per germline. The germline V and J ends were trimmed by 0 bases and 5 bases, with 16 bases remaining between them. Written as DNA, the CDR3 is TGTGCCAGCAGCCAAGACCCCCCAGGGGTTATAAATGAAAAACTGTTTTTT. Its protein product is CASSQDPPGVINEKLFF.

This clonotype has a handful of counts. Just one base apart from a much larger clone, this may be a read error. Here the CDR3 reads CASSPVAGGTDTQYF. In nucleotides, the CDR3 is TGTGCCAGCAGCCCAGTAGCGGGGGGCACAGATACGCAGTATTTT. This chain uses TRBV7-9 with TRBJ2-3, with 9 bases lining up with TRBD2. The V gene end was trimmed by 5 bases and the J gene end by 1 base; junction bases not matched to a gene: 4. The CDR3 has 15 residues. The V gene's germline CDR1 is SEHNR and CDR2 FQNEAQ (reference sequence). The full variable domain, with the rest looked up from reference TRBV7-9 and TRBJ2-3, is DTGVSQNPRHKITKRGQNVTFRCDPISEHNRLYWYRQTLGQGPEFLTYFQNEAQLEKSRLLSDRFSAERPKGSFSTLEIQRTEQGDSAMYLCASSPVAGGTDTQYFGPGTRLTVL.

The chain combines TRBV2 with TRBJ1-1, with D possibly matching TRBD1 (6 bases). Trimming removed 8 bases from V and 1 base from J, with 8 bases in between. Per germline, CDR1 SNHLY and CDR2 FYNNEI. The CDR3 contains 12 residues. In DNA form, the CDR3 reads TGTGCCAGCCCGACAGGGAACACTGAAGCTTTCTTT. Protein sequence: CASPTGNTEAFF.

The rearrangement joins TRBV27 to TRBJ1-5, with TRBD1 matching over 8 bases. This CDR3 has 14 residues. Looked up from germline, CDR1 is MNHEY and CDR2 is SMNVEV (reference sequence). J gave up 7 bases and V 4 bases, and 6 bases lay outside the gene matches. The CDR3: CASSSSTGVQPQHF. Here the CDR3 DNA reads TGTGCCAGCAGTTCCTCGACAGGGGTACAGCCCCAGCATTTT.

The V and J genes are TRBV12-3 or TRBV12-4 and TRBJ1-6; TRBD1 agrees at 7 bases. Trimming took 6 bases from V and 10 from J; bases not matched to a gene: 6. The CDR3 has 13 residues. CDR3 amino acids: CASRPDRVSPLHF. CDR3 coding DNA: TGTGCCAGCAGACCTGACAGGGTATCACCCCTCCACTTT.

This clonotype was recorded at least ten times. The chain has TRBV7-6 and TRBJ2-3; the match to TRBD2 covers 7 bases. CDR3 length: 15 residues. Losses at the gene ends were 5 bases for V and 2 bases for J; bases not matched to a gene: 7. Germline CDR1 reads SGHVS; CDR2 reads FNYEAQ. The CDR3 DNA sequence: TGTGCCAGCAGCCCTCGGGACTACTACACAGATACGCAGTATTTT. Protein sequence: CASSPRDYYTDTQYF.

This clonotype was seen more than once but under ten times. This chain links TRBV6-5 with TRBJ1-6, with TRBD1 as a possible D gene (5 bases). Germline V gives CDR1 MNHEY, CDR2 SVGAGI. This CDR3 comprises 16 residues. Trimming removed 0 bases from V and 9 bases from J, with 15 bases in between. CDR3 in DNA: TGTGCCAGCAGTTACTCGACGGGCGGGGCCAGTTCACCCCTCCACTTT. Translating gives CASSYSTGGASSPLHF.

The DNA for the CDR3 is TGCGCCAGCAGTGAGTCCGGATATGGCTACACCTTC. Translating it yields CASSESGYGYTF. This rearrangement joins TRBV10-1 to TRBJ1-2, with no clear D. Germline V gene data show CDR1 as WNHNN and CDR2 as SYGVQD (reference sequence). The CDR3 length is 12 residues. The V end lost 0 bases, the J end lost 5 bases, and 4 bases lay between the germline ends.

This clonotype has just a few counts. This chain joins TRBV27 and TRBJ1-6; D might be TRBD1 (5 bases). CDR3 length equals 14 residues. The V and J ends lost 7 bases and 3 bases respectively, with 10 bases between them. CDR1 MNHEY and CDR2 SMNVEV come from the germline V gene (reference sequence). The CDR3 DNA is TGTGCCAGCAAGGACGGGGGCTATAATTCACCCCTCCACTTT. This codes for CASKDGGYNSPLHF.

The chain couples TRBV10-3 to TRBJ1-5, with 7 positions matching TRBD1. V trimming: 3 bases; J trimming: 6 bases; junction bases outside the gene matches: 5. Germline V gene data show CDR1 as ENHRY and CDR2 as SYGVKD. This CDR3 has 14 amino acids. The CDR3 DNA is TGTGCCATCAGTGAAGGCAGGGGGGGTCAGCCCCAGCATTTT. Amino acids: CAISEGRGGQPQHF.

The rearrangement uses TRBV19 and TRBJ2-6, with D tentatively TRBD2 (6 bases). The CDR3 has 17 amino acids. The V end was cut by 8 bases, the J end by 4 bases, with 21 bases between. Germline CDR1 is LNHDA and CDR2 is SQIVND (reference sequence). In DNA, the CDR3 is TGTGCCAGTCTTTTTGCGGGGATCCCGTACGGGGCCAACGTCCTGACTTTC. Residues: CASLFAGIPYGANVLTF. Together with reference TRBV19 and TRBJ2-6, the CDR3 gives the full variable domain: DGGITQSPKYLFRKEGQNVTLSCEQNLNHDAMYWYRQDPGQGLRLIYYSQIVNDFQKGDIAEGYSVSREKKESFPLTVTSAQKNPTAFYLCASLFAGIPYGANVLTFGAGSRLTVL.

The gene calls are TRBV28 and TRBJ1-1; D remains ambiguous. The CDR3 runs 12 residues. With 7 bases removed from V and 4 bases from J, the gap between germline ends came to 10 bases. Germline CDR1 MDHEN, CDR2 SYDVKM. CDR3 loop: CASNLWGTEAFF. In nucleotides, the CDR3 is TGTGCCAGCAATTTGTGGGGCACTGAAGCTTTCTTT. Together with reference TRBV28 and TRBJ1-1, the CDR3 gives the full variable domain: DVKVTQSSRYLVKRTGEKVFLECVQDMDHENMFWYRQDPGLGLRLIYFSYDVKMKEKGDIPEGYSVSREKKERFSLILESASTNQTSMYLCASNLWGTEAFFGQGTRLTVV.

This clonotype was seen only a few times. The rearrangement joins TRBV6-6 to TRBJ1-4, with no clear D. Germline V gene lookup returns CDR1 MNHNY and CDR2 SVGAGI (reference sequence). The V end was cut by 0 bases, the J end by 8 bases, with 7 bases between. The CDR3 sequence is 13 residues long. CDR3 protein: CASSYSLREKLFF. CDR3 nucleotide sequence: TGTGCCAGCAGTTACTCGCTTAGGGAAAAACTGTTTTTT.

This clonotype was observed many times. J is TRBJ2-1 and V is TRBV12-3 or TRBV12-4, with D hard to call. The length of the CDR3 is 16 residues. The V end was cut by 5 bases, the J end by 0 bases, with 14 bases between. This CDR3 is CASSKRTTTSYNEQFF. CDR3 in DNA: TGTGCCAGCAGTAAAAGGACCACTACCTCCTACAATGAGCAGTTCTTC.

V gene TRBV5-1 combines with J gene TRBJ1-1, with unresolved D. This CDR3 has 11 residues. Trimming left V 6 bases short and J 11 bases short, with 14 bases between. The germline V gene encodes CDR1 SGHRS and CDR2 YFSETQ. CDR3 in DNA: TGCGCCAGCATGGACTCAACGAAGGCTTTCTTT. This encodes CASMDSTKAFF.

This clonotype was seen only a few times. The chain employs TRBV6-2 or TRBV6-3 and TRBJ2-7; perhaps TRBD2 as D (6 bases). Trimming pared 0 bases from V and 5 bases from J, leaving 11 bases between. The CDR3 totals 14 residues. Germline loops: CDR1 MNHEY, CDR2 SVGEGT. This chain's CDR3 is CASSYSGGRDEQYV. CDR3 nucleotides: TGTGCCAGCAGTTACTCGGGGGGAAGGGACGAGCAGTACGTC.

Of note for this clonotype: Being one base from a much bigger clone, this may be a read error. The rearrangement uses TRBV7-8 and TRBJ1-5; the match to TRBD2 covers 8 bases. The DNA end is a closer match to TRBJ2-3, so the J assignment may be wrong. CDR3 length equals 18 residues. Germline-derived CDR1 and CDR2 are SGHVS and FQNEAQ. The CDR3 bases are TGTGCCAGCAGCTTATTCTTCCCCGGGAGGGGCATTTATCAGCCCCAGTATTTT. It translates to CASSLFFPGRGIYQPQYF.

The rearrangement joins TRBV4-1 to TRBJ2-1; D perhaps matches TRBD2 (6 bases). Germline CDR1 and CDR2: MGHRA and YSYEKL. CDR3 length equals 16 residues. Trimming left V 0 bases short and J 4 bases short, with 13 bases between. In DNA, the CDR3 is TGCGCCAGCAGCCAAGATGCGGGACTGGGATACAATGAGCAGTTCTTC. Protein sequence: CASSQDAGLGYNEQFF.

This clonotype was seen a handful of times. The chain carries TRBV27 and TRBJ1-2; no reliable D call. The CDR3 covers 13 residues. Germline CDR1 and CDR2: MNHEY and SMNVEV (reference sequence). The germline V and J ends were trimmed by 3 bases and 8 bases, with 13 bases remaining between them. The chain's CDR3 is CASSLGRATGYTF. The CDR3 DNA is TGTGCCAGCAGTTTGGGGAGGGCTACGGGCTACACCTTC.

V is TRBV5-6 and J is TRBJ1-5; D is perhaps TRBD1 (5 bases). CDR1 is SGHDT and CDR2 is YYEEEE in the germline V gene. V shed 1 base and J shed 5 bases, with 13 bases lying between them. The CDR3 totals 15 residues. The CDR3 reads CASSLFGGIHQPQHF. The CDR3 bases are TGTGCCAGCAGCTTGTTCGGGGGAATTCATCAGCCCCAGCATTTT. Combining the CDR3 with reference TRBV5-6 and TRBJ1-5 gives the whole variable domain DAGVTQSPTHLIKTRGQQVTLRCSPKSGHDTVSWYQQALGQGPQFIFQYYEEEERQRGNFPDRFSGHQFPNYSSELNVNALLLGDSALYLCASSLFGGIHQPQHFGDGTRLSIL.

The CDR3 loop reads CASSLSSGTGVFNQPQHF. The CDR3 DNA follows: TGCGCCAGCAGCCTTTCTTCCGGGACAGGAGTCTTCAATCAGCCCCAGCATTTT. This sequence joins TRBV4-1 and TRBJ1-5; 8 nucleotides match TRBD1. Trimming took 4 bases from V and 3 from J; bases not matched to a gene: 14. This CDR3 is 18 amino acids long. The germline V gene has CDR1 MGHRA and CDR2 YSYEKL.

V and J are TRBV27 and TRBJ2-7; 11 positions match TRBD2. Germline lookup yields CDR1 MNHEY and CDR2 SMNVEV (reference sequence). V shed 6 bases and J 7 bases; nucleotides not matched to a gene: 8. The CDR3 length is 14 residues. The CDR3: CASRPGASGGEQYV. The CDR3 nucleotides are TGTGCCAGCAGACCCGGGGCTAGCGGGGGGGAGCAGTACGTC.

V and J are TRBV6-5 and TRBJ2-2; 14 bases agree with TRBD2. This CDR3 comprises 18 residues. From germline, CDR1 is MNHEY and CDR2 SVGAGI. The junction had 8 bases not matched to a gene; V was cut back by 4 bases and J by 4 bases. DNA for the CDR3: TGTGCCAGCAGTTTTTCGACTAGCGGGGGGGTGGTCACCGGGGAGCTGTTTTTT. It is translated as CASSFSTSGGVVTGELFF.

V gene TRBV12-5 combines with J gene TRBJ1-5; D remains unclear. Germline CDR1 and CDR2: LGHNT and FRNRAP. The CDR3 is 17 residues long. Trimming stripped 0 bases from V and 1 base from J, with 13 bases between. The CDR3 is CASGLVISRQSNQPQHF. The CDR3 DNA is TGTGCTAGTGGTTTGGTAATCTCGAGACAAAGCAATCAGCCCCAGCATTTT.